The T cell receptor beta chain described here comes from a study of blood T cell repertoires in COVID-19. Study-wide background: Samples taken during acute and convalescent COVID-19 were collected in the United States, Italy and Spain.

The CDR3 runs to 15 residues. V lost 3 bases to trimming and J lost 1 base, with 10 bases between them. The germline gives CDR1 LNHDA, CDR2 SQIVND (reference sequence). This table comes from immunoSEQ multiplex PCR, and its TCRdb copy is limited to in-frame clones, with some not included. This table has hundreds of thousands of clones, about four fifths appearing once. Recruitment covered 25 or so US areas and drew participants whose ages spanned about 18 to 90 years. Individuals in the exposed group had encountered a COVID-19 case within 2 weeks preceding study entry. The source is a woman aged 45-60 years who had been exposed to COVID-19. The chain joins TRBV19 to TRBJ1-5; no clear D gene. Input material: PBMCs or T cells enriched from blood (not recorded which). The CDR3 DNA sequence: TGTGCCAGTAGTATCCACAGTATCAGCAATCAGCCCCAGCATTTT. Protein sequence: CASSIHSISNQPQHF.